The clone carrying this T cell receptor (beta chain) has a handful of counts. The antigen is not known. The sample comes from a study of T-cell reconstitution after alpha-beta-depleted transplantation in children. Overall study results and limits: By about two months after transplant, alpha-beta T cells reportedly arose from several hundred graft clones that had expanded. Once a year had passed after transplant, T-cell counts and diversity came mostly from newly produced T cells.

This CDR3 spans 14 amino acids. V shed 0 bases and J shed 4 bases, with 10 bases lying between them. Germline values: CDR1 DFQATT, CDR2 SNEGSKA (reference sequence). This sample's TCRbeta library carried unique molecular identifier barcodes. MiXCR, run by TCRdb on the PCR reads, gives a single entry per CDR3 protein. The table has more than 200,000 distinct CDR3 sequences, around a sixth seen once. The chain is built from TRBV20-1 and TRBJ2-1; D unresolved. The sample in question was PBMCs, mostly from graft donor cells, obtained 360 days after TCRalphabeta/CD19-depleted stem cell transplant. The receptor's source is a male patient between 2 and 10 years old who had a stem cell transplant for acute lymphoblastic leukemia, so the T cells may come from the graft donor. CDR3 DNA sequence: TGCAGTGCTAGAGACGGAGCGAAATACAATGAGCAGTTCTTC. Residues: CSARDGAKYNEQFF.